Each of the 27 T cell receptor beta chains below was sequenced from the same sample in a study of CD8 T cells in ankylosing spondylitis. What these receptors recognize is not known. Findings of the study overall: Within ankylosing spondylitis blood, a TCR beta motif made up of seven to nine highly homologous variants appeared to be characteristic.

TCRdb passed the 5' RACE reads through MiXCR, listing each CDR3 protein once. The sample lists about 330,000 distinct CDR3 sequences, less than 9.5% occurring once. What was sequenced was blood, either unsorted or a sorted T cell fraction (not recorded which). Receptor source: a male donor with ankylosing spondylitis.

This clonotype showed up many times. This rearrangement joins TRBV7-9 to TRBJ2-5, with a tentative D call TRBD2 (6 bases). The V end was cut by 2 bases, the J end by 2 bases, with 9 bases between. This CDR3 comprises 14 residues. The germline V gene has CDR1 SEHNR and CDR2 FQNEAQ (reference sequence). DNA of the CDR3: TGTGCCAGCAGCTTACGACTAGGACAAGAGACCCAGTACTTC. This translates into CASSLRLGQETQYF.

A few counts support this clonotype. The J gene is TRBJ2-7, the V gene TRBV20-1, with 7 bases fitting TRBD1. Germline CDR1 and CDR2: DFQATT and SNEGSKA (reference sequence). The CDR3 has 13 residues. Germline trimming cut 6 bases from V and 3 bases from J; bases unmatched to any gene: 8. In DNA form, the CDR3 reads TGCAGTGCCGCCCGGGACAGTTACTACGAGCAGTACTTC. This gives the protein CSAARDSYYEQYF.

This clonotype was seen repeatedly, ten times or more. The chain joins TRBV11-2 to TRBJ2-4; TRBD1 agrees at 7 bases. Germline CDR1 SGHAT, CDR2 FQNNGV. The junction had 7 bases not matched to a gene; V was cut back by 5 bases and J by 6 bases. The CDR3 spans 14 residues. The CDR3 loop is CASSVRQGVNIQYF. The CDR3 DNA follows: TGTGCCAGCAGCGTGAGACAGGGTGTAAACATTCAGTACTTC.

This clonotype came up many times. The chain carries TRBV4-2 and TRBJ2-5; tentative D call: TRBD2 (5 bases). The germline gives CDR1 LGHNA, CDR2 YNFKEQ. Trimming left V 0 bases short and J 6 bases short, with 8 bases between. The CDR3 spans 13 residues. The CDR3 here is CASSQDDGKTQYF. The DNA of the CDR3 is TGTGCCAGCAGCCAAGATGACGGGAAGACCCAGTACTTC.

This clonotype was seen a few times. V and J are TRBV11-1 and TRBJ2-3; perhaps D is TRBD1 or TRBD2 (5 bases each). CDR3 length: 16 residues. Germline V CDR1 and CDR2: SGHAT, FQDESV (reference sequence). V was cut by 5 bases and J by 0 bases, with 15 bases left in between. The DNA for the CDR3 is TGTGCCAGCAGCCAGTTTGGGGGAACTAGCACAGATACGCAGTATTTT. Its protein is CASSQFGGTSTDTQYF.

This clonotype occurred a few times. The CDR3 DNA reads TGCGCCAGCAGCTTGGTACGATCTCATGAGCAGTTCTTC. Protein: CASSLVRSHEQFF. This rearrangement joins TRBV5-1 to TRBJ2-1, with D unresolved. Germline loops: CDR1 SGHRS, CDR2 YFSETQ. This CDR3 is 13 amino acids long. The V gene lost 0 bases and the J gene lost 8 bases, with 9 bases spanning the gap.

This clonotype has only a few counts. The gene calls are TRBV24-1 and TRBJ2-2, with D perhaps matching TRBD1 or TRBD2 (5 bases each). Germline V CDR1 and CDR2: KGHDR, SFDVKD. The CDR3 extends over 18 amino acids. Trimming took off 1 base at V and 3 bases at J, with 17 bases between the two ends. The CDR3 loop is CATSDFPGVGEDTGELFF. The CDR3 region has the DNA TGTGCCACCAGTGATTTCCCCGGGGTAGGGGAAGACACCGGGGAGCTGTTTTTT.

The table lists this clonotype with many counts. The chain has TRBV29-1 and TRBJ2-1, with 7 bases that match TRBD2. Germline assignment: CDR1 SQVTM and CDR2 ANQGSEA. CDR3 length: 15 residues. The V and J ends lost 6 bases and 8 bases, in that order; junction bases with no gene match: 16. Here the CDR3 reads CSVDPERENGDEQFF. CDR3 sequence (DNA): TGCAGCGTAGACCCGGAGCGGGAAAATGGGGATGAGCAGTTCTTC.

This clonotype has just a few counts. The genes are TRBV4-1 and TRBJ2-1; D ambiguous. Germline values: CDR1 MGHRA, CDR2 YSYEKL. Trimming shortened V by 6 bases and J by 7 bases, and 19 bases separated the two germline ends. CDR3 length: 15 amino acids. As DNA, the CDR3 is TGCGCCAGCAGTCCCCGCGGATCTGAAGGGAATGAGCAGTTCTTC. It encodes CASSPRGSEGNEQFF.

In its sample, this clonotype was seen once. The CDR3 region is CSARGTGSWGEQYF. CDR3 DNA: TGCAGTGCTAGGGGGACCGGGAGTTGGGGCGAGCAGTACTTC. This rearrangement joins TRBV20-1 to TRBJ2-7, with D possibly matching TRBD2 (6 bases). Germline-derived CDR1 and CDR2 are DFQATT and SNEGSKA (reference sequence). This CDR3 contains 14 residues. The V and J ends lost 3 bases and 6 bases respectively, with 18 bases between them.

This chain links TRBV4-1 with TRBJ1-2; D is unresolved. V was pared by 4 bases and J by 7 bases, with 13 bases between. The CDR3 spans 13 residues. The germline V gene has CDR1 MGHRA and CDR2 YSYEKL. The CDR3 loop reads CASSLGPLGGYTF. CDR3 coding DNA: TGCGCCAGCAGCCTGGGTCCATTGGGTGGCTACACCTTC.

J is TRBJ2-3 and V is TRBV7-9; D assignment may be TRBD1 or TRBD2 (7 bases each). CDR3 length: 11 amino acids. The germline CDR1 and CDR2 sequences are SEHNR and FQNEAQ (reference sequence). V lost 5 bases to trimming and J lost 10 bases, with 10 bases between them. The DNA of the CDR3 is TGTGCCAGCAGCCCAGGGGGGGCGCAGTATTTT. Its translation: CASSPGGAQYF.

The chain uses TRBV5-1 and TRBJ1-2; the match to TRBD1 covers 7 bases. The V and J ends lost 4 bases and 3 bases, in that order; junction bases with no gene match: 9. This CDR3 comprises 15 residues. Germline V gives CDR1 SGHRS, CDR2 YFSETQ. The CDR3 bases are TGCGCCAGCAGCAACGGACAGGAGAGTTACTATGGCTACACCTTC. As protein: CASSNGQESYYGYTF.

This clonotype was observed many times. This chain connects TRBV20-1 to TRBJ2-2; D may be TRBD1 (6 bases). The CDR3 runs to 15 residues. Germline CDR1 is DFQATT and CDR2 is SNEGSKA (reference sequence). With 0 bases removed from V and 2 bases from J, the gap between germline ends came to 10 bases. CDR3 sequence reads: CSARESTGNTGELFF. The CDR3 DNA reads TGCAGTGCTAGAGAATCGACAGGAAACACCGGGGAGCTGTTTTTT.

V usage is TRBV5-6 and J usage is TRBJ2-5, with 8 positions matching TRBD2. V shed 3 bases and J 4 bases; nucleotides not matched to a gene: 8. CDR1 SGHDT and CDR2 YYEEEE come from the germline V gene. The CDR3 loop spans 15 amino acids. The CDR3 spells CASSSLAGRGETQYF. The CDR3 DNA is TGTGCCAGCAGCTCGTTAGCGGGGAGGGGAGAGACCCAGTACTTC.

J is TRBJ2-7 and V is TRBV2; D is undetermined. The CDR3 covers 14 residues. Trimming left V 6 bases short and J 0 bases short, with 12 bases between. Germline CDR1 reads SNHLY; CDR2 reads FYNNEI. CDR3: CASRAPQSSYEQYF. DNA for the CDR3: TGTGCCAGCAGAGCGCCCCAGAGCTCCTACGAGCAGTACTTC.

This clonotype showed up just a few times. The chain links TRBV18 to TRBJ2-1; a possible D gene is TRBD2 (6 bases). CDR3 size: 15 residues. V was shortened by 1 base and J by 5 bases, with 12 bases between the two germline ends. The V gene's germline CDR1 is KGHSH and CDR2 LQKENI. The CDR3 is CASSPRVWGDNEQFF. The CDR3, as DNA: TGTGCCAGCTCACCACGGGTCTGGGGGGACAATGAGCAGTTCTTC.

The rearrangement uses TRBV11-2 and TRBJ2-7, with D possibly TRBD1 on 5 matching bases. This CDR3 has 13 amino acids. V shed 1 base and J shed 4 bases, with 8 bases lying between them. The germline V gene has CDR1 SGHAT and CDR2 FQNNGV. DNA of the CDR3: TGTGCCAGCAGCTTAGTAGGGGATTACGAGCAGTACTTC. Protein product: CASSLVGDYEQYF.

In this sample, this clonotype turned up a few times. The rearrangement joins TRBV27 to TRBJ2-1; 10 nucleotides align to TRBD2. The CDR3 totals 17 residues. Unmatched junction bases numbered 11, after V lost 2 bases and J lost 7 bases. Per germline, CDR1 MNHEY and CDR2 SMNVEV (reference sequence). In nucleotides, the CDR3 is TGTGCCAGCAGTTTAAATTATCGGTCTAGCGGGAGAAATGAGCAGTTCTTC. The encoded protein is CASSLNYRSSGRNEQFF.

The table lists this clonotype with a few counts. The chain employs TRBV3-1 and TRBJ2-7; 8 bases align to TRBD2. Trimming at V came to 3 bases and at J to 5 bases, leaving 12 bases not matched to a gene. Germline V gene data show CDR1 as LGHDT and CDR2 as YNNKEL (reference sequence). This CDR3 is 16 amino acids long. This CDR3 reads CASSQGLAGGGDEQYF. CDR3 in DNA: TGTGCCAGCAGCCAGGGGCTTGCGGGAGGTGGTGACGAGCAGTACTTC.

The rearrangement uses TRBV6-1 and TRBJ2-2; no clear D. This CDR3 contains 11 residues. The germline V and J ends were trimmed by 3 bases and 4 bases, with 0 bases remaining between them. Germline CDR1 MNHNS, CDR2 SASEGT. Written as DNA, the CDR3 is TGTGCCAGCAGTGACACCGGGGAGCTGTTTTTT. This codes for CASSDTGELFF.

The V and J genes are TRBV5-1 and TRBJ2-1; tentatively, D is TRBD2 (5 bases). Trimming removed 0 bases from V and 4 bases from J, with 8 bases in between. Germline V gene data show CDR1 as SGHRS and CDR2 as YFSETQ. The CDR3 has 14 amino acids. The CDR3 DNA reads TGCGCCAGCAGCTTGGGGGAGACGTACAATGAGCAGTTCTTC. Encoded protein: CASSLGETYNEQFF. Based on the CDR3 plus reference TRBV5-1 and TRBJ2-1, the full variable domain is KAGVTQTPRYLIKTRGQQVTLSCSPISGHRSVSWYQQTPGQGLQFLFEYFSETQRNKGNFPGRFSGRQFSNSRSEMNVSTLELGDSALYLCASSLGETYNEQFFGPGTRLTVL.

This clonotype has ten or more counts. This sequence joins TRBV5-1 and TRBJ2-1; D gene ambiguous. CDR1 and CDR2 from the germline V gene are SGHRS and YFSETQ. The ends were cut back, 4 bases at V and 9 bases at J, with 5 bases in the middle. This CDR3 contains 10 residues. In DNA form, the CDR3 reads TGCGCCAGCAGCGGCATTGAGCAGTTCTTC. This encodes CASSGIEQFF.

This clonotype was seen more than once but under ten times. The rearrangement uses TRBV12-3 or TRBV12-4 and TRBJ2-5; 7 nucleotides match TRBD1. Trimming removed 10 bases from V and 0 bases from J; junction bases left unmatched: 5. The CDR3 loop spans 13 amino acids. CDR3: CATNRGNQETQYF. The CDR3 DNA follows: TGTGCCACAAACAGGGGAAACCAAGAGACCCAGTACTTC.

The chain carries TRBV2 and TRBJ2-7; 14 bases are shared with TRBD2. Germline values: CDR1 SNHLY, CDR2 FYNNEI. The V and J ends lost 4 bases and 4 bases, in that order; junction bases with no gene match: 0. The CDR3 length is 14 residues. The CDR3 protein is CASSGLAGGYEQYF. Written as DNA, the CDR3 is TGTGCCAGCAGTGGACTAGCGGGAGGGTACGAGCAGTACTTC.

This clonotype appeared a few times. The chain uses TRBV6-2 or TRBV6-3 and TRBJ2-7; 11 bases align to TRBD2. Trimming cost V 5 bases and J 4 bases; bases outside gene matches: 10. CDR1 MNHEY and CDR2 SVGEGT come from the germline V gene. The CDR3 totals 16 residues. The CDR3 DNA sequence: TGTGCCAGCAGTGCTCCCTCCGGGACTAGCGGTTACGAGCAGTACTTC. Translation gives CASSAPSGTSGYEQYF.

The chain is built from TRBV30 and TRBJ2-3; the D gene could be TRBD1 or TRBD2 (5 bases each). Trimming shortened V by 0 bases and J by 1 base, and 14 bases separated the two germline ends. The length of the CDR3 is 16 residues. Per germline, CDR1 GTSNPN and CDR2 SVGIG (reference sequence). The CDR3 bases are TGTGCCTGGAGTGTATGGGGGTGGGTTGGCACAGATACGCAGTATTTT. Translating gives CAWSVWGWVGTDTQYF.